This TCR beta chain was captured in a study of blood T cell repertoires in COVID-19. Study information: From T cells, B-cell-depleted T cells, or PBMCs came the material, which was cDNA or gDNA.

With V trimmed by 2 bases and J by 4 bases, 5 bases remained unmatched. Germline V lookup: CDR1 SGHTA, CDR2 FQGNSA. The CDR3 is 14 amino acids. Clones were sequenced by immunoSEQ multiplex PCR, and TCRdb holds only the in-frame ones, with some missing. Among 13,000 to 15,000 clones, 85% to 95% were seen once, and the ten largest hold 7.5% to 8.5%. The sequencing input was peripheral blood. This TCR was sampled from a human donor with active COVID-19. The donor label of this sample is uncertain. The chain couples TRBV7-2 to TRBJ2-7, with 7 bases matching TRBD2. CDR3 loop: CASSLIIGGYEQYF. Written as DNA, the CDR3 is TGTGCCAGCAGCTTAATTATCGGGGGGTACGAGCAGTACTTC.